This T cell receptor beta chain is drawn from a study of T cell responses to AZD1222 COVID-19 vaccine. Trimming cost V 3 bases and J 3 bases, with 14 bases left between them. Germline V gene lookup returns CDR1 DFQATT and CDR2 SNEGSKA (reference sequence). The CDR3 extends over 14 amino acids. General study results and limits: Spike-wide vaccine-associated CD4 TCRs dominated at 160-218 and 743-854.

Repertoires were generated with immunoSEQ multiplex PCR, while TCRdb's copy carries only in-frame clones and drops some. The table has about 110,000 clones, 70% to 90% seen once. About this clone: Antigen specificity is unknown.

This receptor was obtained from an adult in good health. This chain links TRBV20-1 with TRBJ1-1; D remains ambiguous. The sample here was peripheral blood, taken on day 0 of AZD1222 vaccination. Here the CDR3 DNA reads TGCAGTGCTAGTCTGGTAGGGTGGGACACTGAAGCTTTCTTT. This sequence encodes CSASLVGWDTEAFF.